Reported below is one T cell receptor (beta chain). This clone appeared once. The antigen this receptor binds is unknown. No base quality values were provided; no much bigger clone lies one nucleotide off. Within the sample, other DNA sequences also encode this same CDR3. Read against the paper, the sample's time point label means: baseline before first vaccination. The vaccinee samples were drawn from two UK trials, COV001 and COV002, one of which was a single-blind randomized controlled phase 2/3 trial testing AZD1222 (ChAdOx1 nCoV-19) in healthy adults. For TCRbeta chain sequencing, PBMC samples from trial participants were taken at day 0 and at day 28 after the second dose. This sample is drawn from a study of T cell responses to AZD1222 COVID-19 vaccine (TCRdb year 2021). In the study overall: AZD1222 recipients given second doses at about 4 weeks or at about 12 weeks were pooled, since spike-specific TCR depth and breadth were not found to differ between the two schedules. A total of about 240 trial participants underwent TCR sequencing, of whom approximately 210 received two doses of AZD1222 and around 26 received two doses of the MenACWY control vaccine. Trial participants were enrolled by age into 18-55, 56-69 and 70-plus year subgroups, with roughly 160, 29 and 62 TCR-sequenced participants respectively. General study outcomes and caveats: Participants were mostly white British and included more females than males, and it was suggested by the authors that clonal diversity may have been underestimated. The 56-69-year group was small, and its depth increase did not reach significance, likely because of low power. Reportedly, close to half of the unique spike-specific TCRs recognized epitopes lying outside the regions that are mutated in the B.1.351 and B.1.1.7 variants. The vaccine-associated CD4 TCRs covered the entire spike protein, and the dominant responses fell in regions 160-218 and 743-854. Conclusions about previously exposed vaccinees are limited because only 5 or 6 AZD1222 recipients were SARS-CoV-2 seropositive at baseline. After two AZD1222 doses, spike-specific TCR breadth and depth were significantly higher than at day 0 and than in MenACWY recipients. Because no day 14 peak-response samples were available, repertoires were characterized only after the peak T cell response.

The CDR3 regions of human TCRbeta chains were analyzed by immunosequencing. Per the original workflow: TCRs in the repertoires were matched against a reference library of SARS-CoV-2-specific TCRs that had been generated with the MIRA antigen-specificity platform. Breadth meant the fraction of unique TCRs that were SARS-CoV-2-associated, whereas depth meant the fraction of total T cells that were SARS-CoV-2-associated. Using the MIRA data, each spike-specific TCR was assigned both to the spike region to which the TCR was reactive and to a CD4 or CD8 class. Log10-transformed breadth and depth values were compared by one-way ANOVA with Sidak's multiple comparisons tests. TCRdb took this table from immuneACCESS and kept in-frame rearrangements with V and J called. Such tables lack part of the clones; where checked against another copy, unresolved V genes explain under half of the gap, and the rest is unexplained. The V and J calls and the clone size are those of that table, but D and trimming were determined from the DNA. For this sample the table gives 100,000 to 120,000 clones, of which nearly 90% were detected only once. Together, the top ten hold 3.2% of the sample.

The V end loses 1 base and the J end loses 0 bases, and a stretch of 4 bases separates them. As encoded in the germline V gene, CDR1 is LGHNA while CDR2 is YSLEER. Taken from cysteine to phenylalanine, the CDR3 has 13 residues. CDR3 DNA only is kept here, 39 bases in frame from base 1. The sequencing used peripheral blood, collected on day 0 of AZD1222 vaccination. Recombination linked TRBV4-3 to TRBJ2-7, with the D gene not confidently named. The source is an adult in good health. The CDR3 sequence is CASSQVGSYEQYF. The bases read TGCGCCAGCAGCCAAGTAGGCTCCTACGAGCAGTACTTC.